This T cell receptor beta chain was identified in a study of T cell responses to AZD1222 COVID-19 vaccine. Study-level findings and limits: Clonal diversity may have been underestimated, and the donors were mostly white British, with more females than males. No day 14 peak samples; only post-peak repertoires were characterized.

A word on this clone: Its antigen is unknown.

Germline V gene sequence: CDR1 ENHRY, CDR2 SYGVKD. The CDR3 loop spans 15 amino acids. Unmatched junction bases numbered 5, after V lost 6 bases and J lost 5 bases. The table came from immunoSEQ multiplex PCR; TCRdb's copy has only in-frame clones and leaves some out. The table has approximately 260,000 clones, approximately 93% seen once. The specimen comprised peripheral blood, sampled on day 0 of AZD1222 vaccination. The chain couples TRBV10-3 to TRBJ2-1; 12 bases are a match to TRBD2. The origin of this receptor is an adult in good health. This CDR3 is CAIRPSGGAHNEQFF. Written as DNA, the CDR3 is TGTGCCATCAGGCCTAGCGGGGGGGCCCACAATGAGCAGTTCTTC.